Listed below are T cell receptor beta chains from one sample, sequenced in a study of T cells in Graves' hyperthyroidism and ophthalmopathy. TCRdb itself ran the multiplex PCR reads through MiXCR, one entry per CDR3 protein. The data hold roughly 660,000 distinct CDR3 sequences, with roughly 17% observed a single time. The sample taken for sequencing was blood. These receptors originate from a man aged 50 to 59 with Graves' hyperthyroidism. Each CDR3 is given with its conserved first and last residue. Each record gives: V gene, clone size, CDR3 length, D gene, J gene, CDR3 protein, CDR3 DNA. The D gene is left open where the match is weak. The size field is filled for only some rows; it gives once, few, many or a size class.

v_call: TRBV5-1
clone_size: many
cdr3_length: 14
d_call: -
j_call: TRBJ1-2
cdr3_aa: CASSPILGAGGYTF
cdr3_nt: TGCGCCAGCAGCCCAATACTCGGAGCAGGTGGCTACACCTTC

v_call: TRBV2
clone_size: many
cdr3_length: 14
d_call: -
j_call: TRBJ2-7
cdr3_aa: CASSPGTHSYEQYF
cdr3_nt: TGTGCCAGCAGCCCCGGGACGCACTCCTACGAGCAGTACTTC

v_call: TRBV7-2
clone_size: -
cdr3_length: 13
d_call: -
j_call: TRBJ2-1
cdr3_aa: CASSLSVPAQGFF
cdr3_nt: TGTGCCAGCAGCTTAAGTGTTCCGGCCCAGGGGTTCTTC

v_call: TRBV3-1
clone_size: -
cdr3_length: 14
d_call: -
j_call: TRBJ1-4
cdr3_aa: CASSQQGIGEKLFF
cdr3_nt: TGTGCCAGCAGCCAACAGGGGATCGGGGAAAAACTGTTTTTT

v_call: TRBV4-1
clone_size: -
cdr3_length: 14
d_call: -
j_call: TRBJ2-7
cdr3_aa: CASSQDRLTGEQYF
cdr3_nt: TGCGCCAGCAGCCAAGATCGCCTTACTGGCGAGCAGTACTTC

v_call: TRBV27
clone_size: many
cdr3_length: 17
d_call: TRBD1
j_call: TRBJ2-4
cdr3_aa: CASSPGQGLVRGNIQYF
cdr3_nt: TGTGCCAGCAGTCCCGGACAGGGACTTGTTCGAGGAAACATTCAGTACTTC

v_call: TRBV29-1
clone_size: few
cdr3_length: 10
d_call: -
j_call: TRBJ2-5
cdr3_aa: CSVAEETQYF
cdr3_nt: TGCAGCGTTGCGGAAGAGACCCAGTACTTC

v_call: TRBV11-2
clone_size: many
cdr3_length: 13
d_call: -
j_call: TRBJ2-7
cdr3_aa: CASSLGPSYEQYF
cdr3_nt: TGTGCCAGCAGTTTAGGCCCCTCCTACGAGCAGTACTTC

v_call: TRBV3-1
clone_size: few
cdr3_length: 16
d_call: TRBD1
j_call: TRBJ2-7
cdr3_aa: CASSQGQGSYSYEQYF
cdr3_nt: TGTGCCAGCAGCCAAGGACAGGGCTCGTACTCCTACGAGCAGTACTTC

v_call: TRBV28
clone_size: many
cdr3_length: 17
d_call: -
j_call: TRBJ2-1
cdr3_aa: CASTSDEDPERDREQFF
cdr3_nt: TGTGCCAGCACCTCTGATGAGGACCCGGAAAGGGATCGGGAGCAGTTCTTC

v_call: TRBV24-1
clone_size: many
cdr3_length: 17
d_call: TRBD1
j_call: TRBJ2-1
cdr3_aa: CATSDATGDDSYNEQFF
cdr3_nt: TGTGCCACCAGTGATGCCACAGGGGACGATTCCTACAATGAGCAGTTCTTC

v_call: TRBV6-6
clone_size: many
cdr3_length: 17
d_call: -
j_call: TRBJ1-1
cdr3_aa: CASSYPGAGAGNTEAFF
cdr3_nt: TGTGCCAGCAGTTACCCCGGGGCTGGGGCGGGGAACACTGAAGCTTTCTTT

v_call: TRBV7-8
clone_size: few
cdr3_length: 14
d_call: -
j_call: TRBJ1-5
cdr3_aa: CASSLGEGGQPQHF
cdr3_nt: TGTGCCAGCAGCTTGGGAGAGGGGGGGCAGCCCCAGCATTTT

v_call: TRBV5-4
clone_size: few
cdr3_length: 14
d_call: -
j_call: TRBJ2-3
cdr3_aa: CASNLGQLTDTQYF
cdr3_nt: TGTGCCAGCAACCTCGGACAGCTCACAGATACGCAGTATTTT

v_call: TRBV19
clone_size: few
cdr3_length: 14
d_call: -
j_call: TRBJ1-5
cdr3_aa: CASTLAGIGQPQHF
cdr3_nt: TGTGCCAGTACCCTAGCCGGGATTGGACAGCCCCAGCATTTT

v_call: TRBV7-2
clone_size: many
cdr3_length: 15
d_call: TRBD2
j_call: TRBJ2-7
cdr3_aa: CASSFGGSAEYEQYF
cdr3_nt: TGTGCCAGCAGCTTTGGCGGGAGCGCTGAGTACGAGCAGTACTTC

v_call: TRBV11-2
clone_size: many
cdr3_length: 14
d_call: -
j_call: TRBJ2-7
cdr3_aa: CASSLELVSYEQYF
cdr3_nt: TGTGCCAGCAGCTTAGAGTTGGTGTCCTACGAGCAGTACTTC

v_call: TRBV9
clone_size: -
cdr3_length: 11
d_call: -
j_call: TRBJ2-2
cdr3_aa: CASSAGGELFF
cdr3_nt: TGTGCCAGCAGCGCTGGCGGGGAGCTGTTTTTT

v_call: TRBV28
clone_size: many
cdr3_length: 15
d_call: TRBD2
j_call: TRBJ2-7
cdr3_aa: CASSKGLAGAHEQYF
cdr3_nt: TGTGCCAGCAGCAAGGGACTAGCGGGAGCCCACGAGCAGTACTTC

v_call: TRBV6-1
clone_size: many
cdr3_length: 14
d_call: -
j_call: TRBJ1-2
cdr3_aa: CASSYLGARNGYTF
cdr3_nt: TGTGCCAGCAGTTACTTGGGAGCGAGAAATGGCTACACCTTC

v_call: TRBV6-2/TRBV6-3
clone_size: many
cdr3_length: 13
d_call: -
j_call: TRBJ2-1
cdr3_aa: CASSMDIYNEQFF
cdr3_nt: TGTGCCAGCAGTATGGACATCTACAATGAGCAGTTCTTC

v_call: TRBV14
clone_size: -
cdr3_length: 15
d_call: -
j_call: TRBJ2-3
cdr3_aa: CASRNSGTKTDTQYF
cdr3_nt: TGTGCCAGCAGGAACTCCGGGACAAAAACAGATACGCAGTATTTT

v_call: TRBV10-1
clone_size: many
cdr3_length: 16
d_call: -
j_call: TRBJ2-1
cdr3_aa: CASSPPGSSSYNEQFF
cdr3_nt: TGCGCCAGCAGTCCCCCAGGGTCAAGCTCCTACAATGAGCAGTTCTTC

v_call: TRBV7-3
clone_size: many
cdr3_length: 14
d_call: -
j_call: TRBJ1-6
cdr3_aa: CASSLTLGNSPLHF
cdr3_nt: TGTGCCAGCAGCTTAACGTTGGGGAATTCACCCCTCCACTTT

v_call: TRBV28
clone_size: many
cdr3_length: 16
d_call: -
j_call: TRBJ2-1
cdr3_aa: CASSLAGTLNYNEQFF
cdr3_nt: TGTGCCAGCAGCTTAGCCGGGACCTTGAACTACAATGAGCAGTTCTTC

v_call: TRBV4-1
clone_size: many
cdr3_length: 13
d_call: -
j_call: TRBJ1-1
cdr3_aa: CASSQGGPTEAFF
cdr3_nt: TGCGCCAGCAGCCAAGGGGGCCCCACTGAAGCTTTCTTT

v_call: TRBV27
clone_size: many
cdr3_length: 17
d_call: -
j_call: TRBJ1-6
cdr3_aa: CASCSLGASNYNSPLHF
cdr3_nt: TGTGCCAGCTGCTCCCTGGGAGCTTCGAATTATAATTCACCCCTCCACTTT

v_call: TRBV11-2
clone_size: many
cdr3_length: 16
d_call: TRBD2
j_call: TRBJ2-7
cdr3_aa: CASSLDPGGLFYEQYF
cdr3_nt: TGTGCCAGCAGCTTAGACCCGGGAGGACTATTTTACGAGCAGTACTTC

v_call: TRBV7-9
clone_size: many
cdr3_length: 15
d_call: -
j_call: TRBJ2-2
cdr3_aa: CASNSATGVVGELFF
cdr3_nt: TGTGCCAGCAACTCTGCGACGGGAGTGGTCGGGGAGCTGTTTTTT

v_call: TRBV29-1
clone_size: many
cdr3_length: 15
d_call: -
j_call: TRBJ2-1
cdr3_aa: CSVDSSGRGGNEQFF
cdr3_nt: TGCAGCGTTGATTCGTCGGGGAGAGGAGGCAATGAGCAGTTCTTC

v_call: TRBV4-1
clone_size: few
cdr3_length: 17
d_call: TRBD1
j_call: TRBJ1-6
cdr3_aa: CASSPIISGTDNSPLHF
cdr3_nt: TGCGCCAGCAGCCCCATAATCTCCGGGACAGATAATTCACCCCTCCACTTT

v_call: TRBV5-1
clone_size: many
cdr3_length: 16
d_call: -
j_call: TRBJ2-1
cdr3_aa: CASSFSGRGGINEQFF
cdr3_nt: TGCGCCAGCAGCTTTTCAGGGCGTGGAGGGATCAATGAGCAGTTCTTC

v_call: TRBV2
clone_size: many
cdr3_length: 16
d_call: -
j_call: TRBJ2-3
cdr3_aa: CASSEDAGVSTDTQYF
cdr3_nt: TGTGCCAGCAGTGAAGATGCAGGGGTTAGCACAGATACGCAGTATTTT

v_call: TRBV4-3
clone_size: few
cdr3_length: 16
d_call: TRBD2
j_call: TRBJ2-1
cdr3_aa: CASSRRASGIQNEQFF
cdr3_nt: TGCGCCAGCAGCCGAAGGGCTAGCGGGATACAGAATGAGCAGTTCTTC

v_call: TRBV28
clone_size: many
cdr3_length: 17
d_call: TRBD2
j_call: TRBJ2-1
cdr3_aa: CASSFDLAGGPYNEQFF
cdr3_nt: TGTGCCAGCAGTTTCGATCTAGCGGGAGGGCCCTACAATGAGCAGTTCTTC

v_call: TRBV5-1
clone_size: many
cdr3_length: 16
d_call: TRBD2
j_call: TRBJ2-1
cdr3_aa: CASSLGSSGIDNEQFF
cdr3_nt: TGCGCCAGCAGCTTGGGTAGTAGCGGGATTGACAATGAGCAGTTCTTC

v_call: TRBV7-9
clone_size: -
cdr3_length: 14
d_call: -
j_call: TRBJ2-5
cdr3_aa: CASSLAPQQETQYF
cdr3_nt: TGTGCCAGCAGCTTAGCCCCCCAGCAAGAGACCCAGTACTTC

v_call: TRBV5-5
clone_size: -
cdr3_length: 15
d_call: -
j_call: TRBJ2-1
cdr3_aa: CASSQESRTGDEQFF
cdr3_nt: TGTGCCAGCAGCCAAGAGTCCCGGACTGGAGATGAGCAGTTCTTC

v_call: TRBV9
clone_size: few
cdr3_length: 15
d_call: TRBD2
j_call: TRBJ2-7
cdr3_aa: CASSVGLANRYEQYF
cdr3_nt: TGTGCCAGCAGCGTAGGACTAGCGAACCGCTACGAGCAGTACTTC

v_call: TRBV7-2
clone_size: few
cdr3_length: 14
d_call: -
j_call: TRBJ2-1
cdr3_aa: CASSLEGGNVQQFF
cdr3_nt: TGTGCCAGCAGCTTAGAGGGTGGGAATGTCCAGCAGTTCTTC

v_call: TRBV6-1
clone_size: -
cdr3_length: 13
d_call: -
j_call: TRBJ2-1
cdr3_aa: CASSEGRFNEQFF
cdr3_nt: TGTGCCAGCAGTGAAGGGAGGTTTAATGAGCAGTTCTTC

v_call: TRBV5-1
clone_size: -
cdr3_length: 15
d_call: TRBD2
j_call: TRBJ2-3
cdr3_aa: CASSLAGGFPDTRYF
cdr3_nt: TGCGCCAGCAGCTTAGCGGGAGGATTTCCAGATACGCGGTATTTT

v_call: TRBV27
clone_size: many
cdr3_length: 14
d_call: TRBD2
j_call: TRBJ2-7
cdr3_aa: CASSPTSGTYEQYF
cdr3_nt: TGTGCCAGCAGTCCGACTAGCGGGACCTACGAGCAGTACTTC

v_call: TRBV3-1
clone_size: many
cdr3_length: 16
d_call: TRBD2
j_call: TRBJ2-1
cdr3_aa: CASSQSGSFAYNEQFF
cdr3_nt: TGTGCCAGCAGCCAAAGCGGGAGTTTCGCCTACAATGAGCAGTTCTTC

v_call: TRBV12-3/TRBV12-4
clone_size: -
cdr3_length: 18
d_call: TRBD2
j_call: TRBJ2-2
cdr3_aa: CASSLNPGLAVGTGELFF
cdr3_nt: TGTGCCAGCAGCTTGAATCCGGGACTAGCGGTCGGTACCGGGGAGCTGTTTTTT

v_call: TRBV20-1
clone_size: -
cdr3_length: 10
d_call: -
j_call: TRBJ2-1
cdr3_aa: CSARGAAQVF
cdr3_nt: TGCAGTGCTAGAGGGGCCGCACAAGTCTTC

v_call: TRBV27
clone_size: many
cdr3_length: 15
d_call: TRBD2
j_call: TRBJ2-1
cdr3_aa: CASSLLAGSYNEQFF
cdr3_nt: TGTGCCAGCAGTTTACTAGCGGGGTCCTACAATGAGCAGTTCTTC

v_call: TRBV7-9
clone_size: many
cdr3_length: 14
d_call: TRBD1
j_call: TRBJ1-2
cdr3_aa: CASSTTGDFRGYTF
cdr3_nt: TGTGCCAGCAGCACCACAGGGGATTTTCGAGGCTACACCTTC

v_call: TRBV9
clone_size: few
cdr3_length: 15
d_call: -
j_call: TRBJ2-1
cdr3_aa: CASSVNSPAYNEQFF
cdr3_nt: TGTGCCAGCAGCGTAAACTCCCCCGCCTACAATGAGCAGTTCTTC

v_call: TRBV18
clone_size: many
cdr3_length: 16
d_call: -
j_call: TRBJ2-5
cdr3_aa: CASSPMLQGGQETQYF
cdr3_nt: TGTGCCAGCTCACCTATGTTGCAGGGCGGCCAAGAGACCCAGTACTTC

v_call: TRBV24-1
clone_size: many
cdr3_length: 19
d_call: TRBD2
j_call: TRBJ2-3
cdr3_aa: CATSGELAGAPVISDTQYF
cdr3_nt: TGTGCCACCAGCGGCGAGCTAGCGGGAGCCCCAGTGATTTCAGATACGCAGTATTTT

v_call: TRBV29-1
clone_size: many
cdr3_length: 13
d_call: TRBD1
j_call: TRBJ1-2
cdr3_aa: CSGGQGANYGYTF
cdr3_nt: TGCAGCGGAGGACAGGGGGCCAACTATGGCTACACCTTC

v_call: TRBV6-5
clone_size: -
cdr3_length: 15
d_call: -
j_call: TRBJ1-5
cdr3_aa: CASRLQSAGNQPQHF
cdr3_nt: TGTGCCAGCAGATTACAGAGTGCCGGCAATCAGCCCCAGCATTTT